This is a list of T cell receptor beta chains from one sample in a study of blood T cell repertoires in COVID-19. Only in-frame clones appear in the TCRdb table, and some are missing; sequencing was by immunoSEQ multiplex PCR. There are some 300,000 clones in the sample; roughly 87% occur only once, and approximately 0.99% lies in the top ten. Source material: PBMCs or T cells enriched from blood (not recorded which). The receptors derive from a woman aged 25 to 39 who had recovered from COVID-19. Each CDR3 is given without its conserved first and last residue. Expanded clones get a size class; other rows say once, few or many, or leave the size out.

V: TRBV28
size: once
CDR3: ASIDRGGTDTQY

V: TRBV28
size: -
CDR3: ASGVAAKETQY

V: TRBV5-5
size: -
CDR3: ASSTSGDQPQH

V: TRBV2
size: -
CDR3: ASSFYNEQF

V: TRBV27
size: few
CDR3: ASSPLTGQAPYEQY

V: TRBV18
size: -
CDR3: ASSPLDRGKHEQY

V: TRBV11-3
size: -
CDR3: ASSLAGGLNEQF

V: TRBV15
size: -
CDR3: ATSISGYSYEQY

V: TRBV3-1/TRBV3-2
size: -
CDR3: ASSQRAQANTGELF

V: TRBV24-1
size: -
CDR3: ATSDFRSRGNEQF

V: TRBV19
size: -
CDR3: ASRDRIPYGYT

V: TRBV6-5
size: -
CDR3: ASSYSTSTGNTEAF

V: TRBV5-6
size: -
CDR3: ASSLGEGVGGNNQPQH

V: TRBV9
size: -
CDR3: ASSVAKNTEAF

V: TRBV3-1/TRBV3-2
size: few
CDR3: ASSQDGNDRGPGNTIY

V: TRBV6-5
size: -
CDR3: ASRDSRNTEAF

V: TRBV2
size: -
CDR3: AARGYVGQETQY